The 28 T cell receptor beta chains reported below all come from one sample, sequenced in a study of T cell responses to AZD1222 COVID-19 vaccine. Using immunoSEQ multiplex PCR, the repertoire was profiled, and TCRdb retains in-frame clones only, with some absent. This sample has 80,000 to 95,000 clones, with about 90% found just once. Here the sequenced sample was peripheral blood, taken on day 0 of AZD1222 vaccination. These receptors were obtained from an adult in good health.

The gene calls are TRBV7-8 and TRBJ2-6; possible D gene TRBD2, 6 bases. The germline V gene has CDR1 SGHVS and CDR2 FQNEAQ. The ends were cut back, 6 bases at V and 2 bases at J, with 20 bases in the middle. This CDR3 is 18 amino acids long. CDR3 protein: CASSQRFQGGAGANVLTF. The CDR3 DNA is TGTGCCAGCAGTCAAAGATTCCAGGGAGGAGCTGGGGCCAACGTCCTGACTTTC.

The rearrangement joins TRBV28 to TRBJ2-7, with TRBD2 as a possible D gene (5 bases). Trimming removed 6 bases from V and 4 bases from J, with 19 bases in between. The CDR3 totals 15 residues. Germline V gives CDR1 MDHEN, CDR2 SYDVKM. The CDR3 reads CASRPLGLQSYEQYF. DNA for the CDR3: TGTGCCAGCAGACCTTTAGGACTTCAAAGTTACGAGCAGTACTTC.

This clone was detected only once. The V gene is TRBV27, the J gene TRBJ2-1; 12 nucleotides agree with TRBD2. Unmatched junction bases numbered 19, after V lost 1 base and J lost 9 bases. The germline CDR1 and CDR2 sequences are MNHEY and SMNVEV (reference sequence). This CDR3 contains 20 residues. The CDR3 here is CASSLLWTSGKVRGRGEQFF. The CDR3 bases are TGTGCCAGCAGTTTATTGTGGACTAGCGGGAAAGTCCGCGGGCGGGGTGAGCAGTTCTTC.

The sample holds a few counts of this clone. V gene TRBV12-3 or TRBV12-4 combines with J gene TRBJ2-2, with 7 bases fitting TRBD1. The CDR3 is made up of 13 amino acids. With 5 bases clipped from V and 6 bases from J, the junction kept 3 bases outside the gene matches. In DNA, the CDR3 is TGTGCCAGCAGTCCGACAGGGCCCGGGGAGCTGTTTTTT. It yields the protein CASSPTGPGELFF.

The gene calls are TRBV5-4 and TRBJ1-1; 7 bases agree with TRBD1. The CDR3 sequence is 14 residues long. V lost 9 bases to trimming and J lost 6 bases; unmatched junction nucleotides: 14. Germline V gene data show CDR1 as SGHNT and CDR2 as YYREEE (reference sequence). The CDR3 nucleotides are TGTGCCACCATGGAGGACAGGCGGTTGTCTGAAGCTTTCTTT. It specifies CATMEDRRLSEAFF.

The J gene is TRBJ2-2, the V gene TRBV18; 7 nucleotides line up with TRBD2. Germline CDR1 KGHSH, CDR2 LQKENI. V lost 5 bases to trimming and J lost 6 bases; unmatched junction nucleotides: 6. The CDR3 sequence is 14 residues long. The CDR3 reads CASSAGDMAGELFF. Written as DNA, the CDR3 is TGTGCCAGCTCAGCGGGAGATATGGCCGGGGAGCTGTTTTTT.

This chain uses TRBV5-4 with TRBJ2-7; possible D gene TRBD1, 6 bases. V was shortened by 0 bases and J by 1 base, with 8 bases between the two germline ends. Per the germline V gene, CDR1 is SGHNT and CDR2 is YYREEE (reference sequence). The CDR3 sequence is 14 residues long. CDR3: CASSLVGGSYEQYF. Written as DNA, the CDR3 is TGTGCCAGCAGCTTGGTAGGGGGATCCTACGAGCAGTACTTC.

The V and J genes are TRBV7-3 and TRBJ1-1; no reliable D call. Trimming pared 4 bases from V and 3 bases from J, leaving 9 bases between. The CDR3 has 13 amino acids. Germline CDR1 SGHTA, CDR2 FQGTGA. The CDR3 region is CASSWGVDTEAFF. CDR3 in DNA: TGTGCCAGCAGCTGGGGTGTCGACACTGAAGCTTTCTTT.

The chain couples TRBV2 to TRBJ2-1, with 10 nucleotides matching TRBD2. The CDR3 runs to 16 residues. With 2 bases clipped from V and 6 bases from J, the junction kept 7 bases outside the gene matches. The germline V gene has CDR1 SNHLY and CDR2 FYNNEI. CDR3 region: CASSERAAGGGNEQFF. For the CDR3, the DNA is TGTGCCAGCAGTGAACGTGCAGCGGGAGGGGGCAATGAGCAGTTCTTC.

This CDR3 is CASSLRSSYNEQFF. The CDR3 DNA is TGTGCCAGCAGCTTGCGTAGCTCCTACAATGAGCAGTTCTTC. The rearrangement joins TRBV7-2 to TRBJ2-1; D is unresolved. V lost 3 bases and J lost 0, with 6 bases in between. There are 14 residues in the CDR3. Germline CDR1 reads SGHTA; CDR2 reads FQGNSA. Full variable domain (missing parts from reference TRBV7-2 and TRBJ2-1): GAGVSQSPSNKVTEKGKDVELRCDPISGHTALYWYRQSLGQGLEFLIYFQGNSAPDKSGLPSDRFSAERTGGSVSTLTIQRTQQEDSAVYLCASSLRSSYNEQFFGPGTRLTVL.

This chain's CDR3 is CATEAYGYTF. CDR3 sequence (DNA): TGTGCCACCGAGGCCTATGGCTACACCTTC. The genes are TRBV19 and TRBJ1-2; no firm D call. The CDR3 consists of 10 residues. With 10 bases removed from V and 4 bases from J, the gap between germline ends came to 7 bases. Germline CDR1 reads LNHDA; CDR2 reads SQIVND (reference sequence).

The CDR3: CASSEANTGELFF. DNA for the CDR3: TGTGCCAGCAGTGAAGCGAACACCGGGGAGCTGTTTTTT. The chain uses TRBV2 and TRBJ2-2; D uncertain. V was shortened by 0 bases and J by 1 base, with 0 bases between the two germline ends. Germline V gene data show CDR1 as SNHLY and CDR2 as FYNNEI. The CDR3 has 13 amino acids.

This sequence joins TRBV19 and TRBJ1-2, with 7 bases matching TRBD1. Unmatched junction bases numbered 4, after V lost 4 bases and J lost 5 bases. Germline CDR1 is LNHDA and CDR2 is SQIVND (reference sequence). The CDR3 spans 13 residues. The CDR3 spells CASSTGGSYGYTF. In DNA, the CDR3 is TGTGCCAGTAGTACAGGGGGTAGTTATGGCTACACCTTC. Full variable domain (remainder filled in from reference TRBV19 and TRBJ1-2): DGGITQSPKYLFRKEGQNVTLSCEQNLNHDAMYWYRQDPGQGLRLIYYSQIVNDFQKGDIAEGYSVSREKKESFPLTVTSAQKNPTAFYLCASSTGGSYGYTFGSGTRLTVV.

This chain links TRBV5-8 with TRBJ2-7; 7 nucleotides align to TRBD1. J lost 0 bases, V lost 4 bases, and 7 bases had no gene match. The germline V gene has CDR1 SGHTS and CDR2 YDEGEE. The CDR3 has 15 amino acids. CDR3 region: CASSQRQGRSYEQYF. CDR3 in DNA: TGTGCCAGCAGCCAACGACAGGGTCGCTCCTACGAGCAGTACTTC.

This chain links TRBV18 with TRBJ2-3, with 9 bases matching TRBD2. The CDR3 sequence is 16 residues long. Germline trimming cut 1 base from V and 4 bases from J; bases unmatched to any gene: 6. Germline V gives CDR1 KGHSH, CDR2 LQKENI. This chain's CDR3 is CASSPLAGVVSDTQYF. Here the CDR3 DNA reads TGTGCCAGCTCACCACTAGCGGGAGTAGTTTCAGATACGCAGTATTTT.

The J gene is TRBJ2-5, the V gene TRBV5-6, with 9 bases lining up with TRBD1. The CDR3 contains 15 residues. With V trimmed by 1 base and J by 2 bases, 3 bases remained unmatched. The germline V gene has CDR1 SGHDT and CDR2 YYEEEE. The CDR3 sequence: CASSLRTGEQETQYF. CDR3 nucleotide sequence: TGTGCCAGCAGCTTGCGGACAGGGGAACAAGAGACCCAGTACTTC. The variable domain in full, with the rest retrieved from reference TRBV5-6 and TRBJ2-5, is DAGVTQSPTHLIKTRGQQVTLRCSPKSGHDTVSWYQQALGQGPQFIFQYYEEEERQRGNFPDRFSGHQFPNYSSELNVNALLLGDSALYLCASSLRTGEQETQYFGPGTRLLVL.

V usage is TRBV6-5 and J usage is TRBJ2-1; D is perhaps TRBD1 or TRBD2 (5 bases each). Trimming left V 0 bases short and J 6 bases short, with 12 bases between. Germline CDR1 MNHEY, CDR2 SVGAGI. This CDR3 has 15 residues. The CDR3 region is CASSYSTWDLNEQFF. In nucleotides, the CDR3 is TGTGCCAGCAGTTACTCGACGTGGGACCTCAATGAGCAGTTCTTC.

The chain combines TRBV2 with TRBJ2-3; D call uncertain. The CDR3 covers 11 residues. Trimming stripped 9 bases from V and 6 bases from J, with 10 bases between. Looked up from germline, CDR1 is SNHLY and CDR2 is FYNNEI. The CDR3 spells CASYTWDTQYF. The CDR3 nucleotides are TGTGCCAGTTATACCTGGGATACGCAGTATTTT.

The rearrangement links TRBV10-2 to TRBJ2-7; D gene unclear. The germline V gene has CDR1 WSHSY and CDR2 SAAADI. Deletions cut 4 bases from V and 3 bases from J, with 22 bases between. The CDR3 is 17 amino acids. The DNA of the CDR3 is TGCGCCAGCAGTGGTGCTAAGGTAGCAGGAGCGCTCTACGAGCAGTACTTC. Translating it yields CASSGAKVAGALYEQYF.

V gene TRBV20-1 combines with J gene TRBJ1-1; 8 nucleotides agree with TRBD1. The germline V gene has CDR1 DFQATT and CDR2 SNEGSKA (reference sequence). V dropped 3 bases and J dropped 0; count of bases not matched to a gene: 12. The CDR3 runs to 17 residues. In DNA, the CDR3 is TGCAGTGCTAGTCCCCTAGGGACAGGCGCACTGAACACTGAAGCTTTCTTT. Encoded protein: CSASPLGTGALNTEAFF.

This sequence joins TRBV25-1 and TRBJ2-1, with 9 bases identical to TRBD2. Germline assignment: CDR1 MGHDK and CDR2 SYGVNS. J gave up 8 bases and V 6 bases, and 5 bases lay outside the gene matches. The CDR3 runs 13 residues. The DNA for the CDR3 is TGTGCCAGCAGACTTAGCGGGAGTCATGAGCAGTTCTTC. Translation: CASRLSGSHEQFF.

The J gene is TRBJ2-7, the V gene TRBV5-4; D is possibly TRBD2 (6 bases). Germline loops: CDR1 SGHNT, CDR2 YYREEE (reference sequence). V was pared by 3 bases and J by 6 bases, with 19 bases between. The CDR3 has 15 amino acids. The CDR3 region has the DNA TGTGCCAGCAGCTCACCCCGGGACTCGCCTTCCGAGCAGTACTTC. This encodes CASSSPRDSPSEQYF.

The J gene is TRBJ1-2, the V gene TRBV11-1, with D tentatively TRBD1 (5 bases). This CDR3 spans 12 amino acids. Trimming removed 5 bases at V and 7 bases at J, with 11 bases between. Per germline, CDR1 SGHAT and CDR2 FQDESV (reference sequence). The CDR3 sequence is CASSPGGSGYTF. As DNA, the CDR3 is TGTGCCAGCAGCCCGGGGGGGAGTGGCTACACCTTC.

CDR3 DNA: TGTGCCAGCAGTTACTTATCGGGTCTGGGAGATCAGCCCCAGCATTTT. This gives the protein CASSYLSGLGDQPQHF. V gene TRBV6-2 or TRBV6-3 combines with J gene TRBJ1-5; D call uncertain. The CDR3 is made up of 16 amino acids. Per the germline V gene, CDR1 is MNHEY and CDR2 is SVGEGT. Trimming left V 1 base short and J 5 bases short, with 15 bases between.

This rearrangement joins TRBV6-1 to TRBJ1-3; 10 positions match TRBD1. The CDR3 has 19 amino acids. After removal of 2 bases from V and 0 bases from J, the junction contained 10 bases not matched to a gene. CDR1 is MNHNS and CDR2 is SASEGT in the germline V gene. CDR3 sequence: CASSEWGQGFMSSGNTIYF. The CDR3 DNA is TGTGCCAGCAGTGAATGGGGACAGGGGTTTATGAGCTCTGGAAACACCATATATTTT.

The gene calls are TRBV19 and TRBJ2-1; TRBD2 matches 8 bases. This CDR3 has 18 residues. Trimming cost V 5 bases and J 7 bases; bases outside gene matches: 19. Germline loops: CDR1 LNHDA, CDR2 SQIVND (reference sequence). CDR3 residues: CASSLQTPVVAGSNEQFF. For the CDR3, the DNA is TGTGCCAGTAGTCTCCAAACCCCGGTGGTAGCGGGATCTAATGAGCAGTTCTTC.

The chain joins TRBV28 to TRBJ1-5; the D gene is possibly TRBD1 (5 bases). The V gene's germline CDR1 is MDHEN and CDR2 SYDVKM. This CDR3 spans 13 amino acids. Trimming left V 11 bases short and J 3 bases short, with 14 bases between. The CDR3 DNA is TGTGCCCTCAGGGCGGGGCACAATCAGCCCCAGCATTTT. The encoded protein is CALRAGHNQPQHF.

V and J are TRBV19 and TRBJ2-1; no firm D call. V lost 7 bases and J lost 2, with 21 bases in between. The germline V gene encodes CDR1 LNHDA and CDR2 SQIVND (reference sequence). The CDR3 length is 17 residues. CDR3 in amino acids: CASTKSWSLTTYNEQFF. In DNA, the CDR3 is TGTGCCAGTACCAAAAGTTGGAGCCTCACGACCTACAATGAGCAGTTCTTC.